This TCR beta chain derives from a study of blood T cell repertoires in COVID-19. Study-wide context: The analysed material was cDNA or gDNA that came from T cells, B-cell-depleted T cells, or PBMCs.

In its sample, this clone was seen a few times. Source study methods: Reference gene primer amplification gave estimated nucleated cell counts. Clones were sequenced by immunoSEQ multiplex PCR, and TCRdb holds only the in-frame ones, with some missing. The V and J calls and clone size are taken from that table; D and trimming were inferred from the DNA. Seen here are just under 350,000 clones, about 90% observed once, and the top ten hold approximately 7.3%. Germline CDR1 is MDHEN and CDR2 is SYDVKM. This CDR3 is 12 amino acids long. The V end was cut by 4 bases, the J end by 8 bases, with 11 bases between.

The TCR was taken from a woman in her 70s with COVID-19, enrolled during active disease. The genes are TRBV28 and TRBJ1-1; D is unclear. Sequencing input: peripheral blood. The CDR3 sequence is CASSWPGKEAFF. In nucleotides, the CDR3 is TGTGCCAGCAGTTGGCCGGGGAAAGAAGCTTTCTTT.